A selection of T cell receptor beta chains follows, all from one sample in a study of OX40 agonist ivuxolimab in advanced cancers. The method was immunoSEQ multiplex PCR; TCRdb's version includes in-frame clones alone and lacks a portion of them. The sample lists 90,000 to 100,000 clones, around 85% seen once, with 0.8% to 0.9% in the top ten. The material sequenced was CD4+ or CD8+ T cells sorted from blood, taken in a trial of the OX40 agonist ivuxolimab. The source of these receptors is an adult with an advanced solid tumor such as melanoma, head and neck, liver or kidney cancer. The CDR3 runs from the conserved cysteine through the conserved F or W. D genes are given only for firm matches. Clone sizes are given selectively: once, few, many, or a class where the clone is expanded.

clone_size | d_call | j_call | v_call | cdr3_nt | cdr3_aa
- | - | TRBJ1-1 | TRBV19 | TGTGCCAGTAGTATAGGCGGAGGGAACACTGAAGCTTTCTTT | CASSIGGGNTEAFF
- | TRBD2 | TRBJ2-3 | TRBV5-1 | TGCGCCAGCAGCCCATCCGGGACTAGCGGCACAGATACGCAGTATTTT | CASSPSGTSGTDTQYF
- | - | TRBJ1-6 | TRBV30 | TGTGCCTGGAAGGGGGGTTGGAATTCACCCCTCCACTTT | CAWKGGWNSPLHF
- | TRBD1 | TRBJ1-4 | TRBV7-9 | TGTGCCAGCAGCTTATCGGGACAGGGAAATGAAAAACTGTTTTTT | CASSLSGQGNEKLFF
- | TRBD2 | TRBJ2-3 | TRBV27 | TGTGCCACCAGGACTAGCGCCACAGATACGCAGTATTTT | CATRTSATDTQYF
- | - | TRBJ1-6 | TRBV4-1 | TGCGCCAGCAGCCAAGTGAGGATGGGGGATTCACCCCTCCACTTT | CASSQVRMGDSPLHF
- | TRBD2 | TRBJ2-1 | TRBV7-2 | TGTGCCAGCAGCTTAGGATGGGGGACTAGCGGTAACAATGAGCAGTTCTTC | CASSLGWGTSGNNEQFF
once | TRBD2 | TRBJ2-6 | TRBV10-3 | TGTGCCATCAGTGAGGCGGGAGGGCATTATGGGGCCAACGTCCTGACTTTC | CAISEAGGHYGANVLTF
- | TRBD2 | TRBJ2-1 | TRBV7-3 | TGTGCCAGCAGCATTAGCGGGAGCTACTACAATGAGCAGTTCTTC | CASSISGSYYNEQFF
once | - | TRBJ1-2 | TRBV28 | TGTGCCAGCAGTGGTCCCCGGTTCTACACCTTC | CASSGPRFYTF
- | - | TRBJ1-4 | TRBV30 | TGTGCCTGGAGTGGGGATGGGGCTAGAGAAAAACTGTTTTTT | CAWSGDGAREKLFF
once | - | TRBJ2-5 | TRBV4-1 | TGCGCCAGCAGCCAAGTGGCGACGAAAGAGACCCAGTACTTC | CASSQVATKETQYF
- | - | TRBJ2-1 | TRBV19 | TGTGCCATCGGGACCCGGCCCAATGAGCAGTTCTTC | CAIGTRPNEQFF
- | - | TRBJ1-1 | TRBV18 | TGTGCCAGCTCACCACTCCCTCTCGGGGACCCGAACACTGAAGCTTTCTTT | CASSPLPLGDPNTEAFF
- | - | TRBJ2-7 | TRBV27 | TGTGCCAGCAGCCCCCGGAAGGGTGGCGACGAGCAGTACTTC | CASSPRKGGDEQYF
- | TRBD2 | TRBJ2-1 | TRBV5-1 | TGCGCCAGCAACAGACTAGCGGGAGGGCCCAGTTTTACTGAGCAGTTCTTC | CASNRLAGGPSFTEQFF
- | - | TRBJ1-3 | TRBV5-1 | TGCGCCAGCAGCCCGGGACCTGGCTCTGGAAACACCATATATTTT | CASSPGPGSGNTIYF
- | - | TRBJ2-3 | TRBV6-6 | TGTGCCAGTAAATTGAGCGACCACACAGATACGCAGTATTTT | CASKLSDHTDTQYF
- | TRBD1 | TRBJ1-2 | TRBV6-5 | TGTGCCAGCAGTTACTCGGGACAGGGAACGGGAGGCTACACCTTC | CASSYSGQGTGGYTF
- | TRBD1 | TRBJ1-1 | TRBV2 | TGTGCCAGCAGTGCAACTCTTCAGGGGGCTGAAGCTTTCTTT | CASSATLQGAEAFF
- | TRBD1 | TRBJ2-2 | TRBV5-5 | TGTGCCAGCAAGACAGGGGAGGCCGGGGAGCTGTTTTTT | CASKTGEAGELFF
many | TRBD1 | TRBJ2-5 | TRBV5-6 | TGTGCCAGCAGCCCGACAGGGGAGACCCAGTACTTC | CASSPTGETQYF
- | - | TRBJ1-5 | TRBV7-9 | TGTGCCAGCAGCCCGCAAGGGGATCAGCCCCAGCATTTT | CASSPQGDQPQHF
- | - | TRBJ1-1 | TRBV5-1 | TGCGCCAGCAGCAGACGGACAGCGAACACTGAAGCTTTCTTT | CASSRRTANTEAFF
- | TRBD1 | TRBJ1-2 | TRBV18 | TGTGCCAGCTCTCCGGACCCAGGGGGTGGCTACACCTTC | CASSPDPGGGYTF